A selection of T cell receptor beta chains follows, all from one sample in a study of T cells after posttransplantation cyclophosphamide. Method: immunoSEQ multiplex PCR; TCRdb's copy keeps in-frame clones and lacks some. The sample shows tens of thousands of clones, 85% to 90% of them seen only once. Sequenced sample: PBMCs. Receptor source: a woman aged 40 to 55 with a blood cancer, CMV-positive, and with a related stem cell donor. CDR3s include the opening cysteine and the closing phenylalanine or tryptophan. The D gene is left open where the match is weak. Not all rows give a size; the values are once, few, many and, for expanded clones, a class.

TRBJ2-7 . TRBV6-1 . TGTGCCAGCAGTGAAGGAGGAAGGTCTTACGAGCAGTACTTC CASSEGGRSYEQYF
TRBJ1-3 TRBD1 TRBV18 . TGTGCCAGCTCATCGGGACAGCCCTTCTCTGGAAACACCATATATTTT CASSSGQPFSGNTIYF
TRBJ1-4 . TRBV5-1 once TGCGCCAGCAGCCCCAGGGTGAATGAAAAACTGTTTTTT CASSPRVNEKLFF
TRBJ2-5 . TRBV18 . TGTGCCAGCTCACCCCTGGGAGGAGGAGGAGAGACCCAGTACTTC CASSPLGGGGETQYF
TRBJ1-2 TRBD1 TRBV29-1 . TGCAGCGTCTTTGACAGGGGGCCATTCGGCTACACCTTC CSVFDRGPFGYTF
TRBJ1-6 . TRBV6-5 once TGTGCCAGCAGTTACTCGAGGGCAGGGAGGGGTTCACCCCTCCACTTT CASSYSRAGRGSPLHF
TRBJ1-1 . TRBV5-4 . TGTGCCAGCAGCTTGGAAGGGGCGGGGCGGCTGAACACTGAAGCTTTCTTT CASSLEGAGRLNTEAFF
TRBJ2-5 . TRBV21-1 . TGTGCCAGCAGGCCGACAGGCCCCGGAGAGACCCAGTACTTC CASRPTGPGETQYF
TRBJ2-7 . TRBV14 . TGTGCCAGCAGCCCGGGTCCAGGGCCCTACGAGCAGTACTTC CASSPGPGPYEQYF
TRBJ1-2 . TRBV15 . TGTGCCACCAGCAGACTCCTTCAACAGGGAGCCCCCTATGGCTACACCTTC CATSRLLQQGAPYGYTF
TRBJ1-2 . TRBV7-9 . TGTGCCAGCAGCTTAGGTCCAGGAAACACCTATGGCTACACCTTC CASSLGPGNTYGYTF
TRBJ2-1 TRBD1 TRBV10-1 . TGCGCCATTAGGGGGACAGGGGGATTCTCCTACAATGAGCAGTTCTTC CAIRGTGGFSYNEQFF
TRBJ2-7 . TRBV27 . TGTGCCAGCAGTCCCAGTATGGGGCAGGCCCTCTCCTACGAGCAGTACTTC CASSPSMGQALSYEQYF
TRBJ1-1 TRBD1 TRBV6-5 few TGTGCCAGCAGTTACTATGGGACAGGGGGCACTGAAGCTTTCTTT CASSYYGTGGTEAFF
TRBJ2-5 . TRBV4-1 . TGCGCCAGCAGCCAAGTCGGGGGGCCAGGAGAGACCCAGTACTTC CASSQVGGPGETQYF
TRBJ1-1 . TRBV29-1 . TGCAGCGTTGATTTGGGACTTCTGAACACTGAAGCTTTCTTT CSVDLGLLNTEAFF
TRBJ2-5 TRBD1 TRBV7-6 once TGTGCCAGCAGCTCAGGACAGGGGGCCCAAGAGACCCAGTACTTC CASSSGQGAQETQYF
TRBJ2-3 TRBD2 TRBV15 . TGTGCCACCAGCAGAGATAGGTCAGGGACTAGACTCACAGATACGCAGTATTTT CATSRDRSGTRLTDTQYF
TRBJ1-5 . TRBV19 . TGTGCCAGTAGTAAAGGAGGGAGTCATAGCAATCAGCCCCAGCATTTT CASSKGGSHSNQPQHF
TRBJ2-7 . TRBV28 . TGTGCCAGCAGTCATACATCTTCCTACGAGCAGTACTTC CASSHTSSYEQYF
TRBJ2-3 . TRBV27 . TGTGCCAGCAGTTTTACAGGGTTTCCAGATACGCAGTATTTT CASSFTGFPDTQYF
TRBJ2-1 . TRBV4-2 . TGTGCCAGCAGCCAAGTCGAGACAGGTCCCCACAATGAGCAGTTCTTC CASSQVETGPHNEQFF
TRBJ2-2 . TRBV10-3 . TGTGCCATCAGTGAGCTGGGCCTTCTGTTTTTT CAISELGLLFF
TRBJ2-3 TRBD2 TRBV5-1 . TGCGCCAGCAGCCTAGCCGGACTAGGTGCTAGCACAGATACGCAGTATTTT CASSLAGLGASTDTQYF
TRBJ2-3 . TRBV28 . TGTGCCAGCACTCGCACAGATACGCAGTATTTT CASTRTDTQYF
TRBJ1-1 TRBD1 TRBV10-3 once TGTGCCGTTACGGGACAGGGGAACACTGAAGCTTTCTTT CAVTGQGNTEAFF
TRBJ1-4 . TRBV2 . TGTGCCGGAGGTACCGGGACAACTAATGAAAAACTGTTTTTT CAGGTGTTNEKLFF
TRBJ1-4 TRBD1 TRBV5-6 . TGTGCCAGCAGCCCGGGACAGGCTGGCGAAAAACTGTTTTTT CASSPGQAGEKLFF
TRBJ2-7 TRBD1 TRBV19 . TGTGCCAGTAGTATCGGGACAGGGTCGTACGAGCAGTACTTC CASSIGTGSYEQYF
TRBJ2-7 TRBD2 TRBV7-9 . TGTGCCAGCAGCGTCCGGAGGACTAGCGGGGGAAGACTCTCCTACGAGCAGTACTTC CASSVRRTSGGRLSYEQYF
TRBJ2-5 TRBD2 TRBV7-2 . TGTGCCAGCAGCTTATTCGCGGGAGGGCAAGAGACCCAGTACTTC CASSLFAGGQETQYF
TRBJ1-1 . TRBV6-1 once TGTGCCAGCGCTTATACAGGAGAGAACACTGAAGCTTTCTTT CASAYTGENTEAFF
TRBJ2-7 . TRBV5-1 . TGCGCCAGCAGCTTGATGGGGGGTTCGGAGCAGTACTTC CASSLMGGSEQYF
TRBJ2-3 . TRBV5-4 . TGTGCCAGCAGCCAGCGGGCCATGACAGATACGCAGTATTTT CASSQRAMTDTQYF
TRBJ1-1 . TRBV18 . TGTGCCAGCTCACCACCGAGAAACACTGAAGCTTTCTTT CASSPPRNTEAFF
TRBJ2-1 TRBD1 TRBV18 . TGTGCCAGCTCACTCGACAGGGCCAGTGAGCAGTTCTTC CASSLDRASEQFF
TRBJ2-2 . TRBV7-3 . TGTGCCAGCAGCCCCGGGGGCGGGGAGCTGTTTTTT CASSPGGGELFF
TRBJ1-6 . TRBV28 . TGTGCCAGCAGTCCCACAGAAAATTCACCCCTCCACTTT CASSPTENSPLHF
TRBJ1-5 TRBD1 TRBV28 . TGTGCCAGCCGACAGGGAGCTCAGCCCCAGCATTTT CASRQGAQPQHF
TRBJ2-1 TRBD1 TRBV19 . TGTGCCAGTAGTGACTCCGGGACAGGGGTAGGAAATGAGCAGTTCTTC CASSDSGTGVGNEQFF
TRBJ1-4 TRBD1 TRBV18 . TGTGCCAGCTCACCGGGGACAGGGGGACGCGGGGAAAAACTGTTTTTT CASSPGTGGRGEKLFF
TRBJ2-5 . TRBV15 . TGTGCCACCAGCAGATCCTCTCCTGGGGAGCAAGAGACCCAGTACTTC CATSRSSPGEQETQYF
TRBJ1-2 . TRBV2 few TGTGCCAGCTATTTATATGGCTACACCTTC CASYLYGYTF
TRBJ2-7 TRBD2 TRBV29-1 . TGCAGCGTCTTGGGACCCTCGGGAGGATACGAGCAGTACTTC CSVLGPSGGYEQYF
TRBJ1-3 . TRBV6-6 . TGTGCCAGCAGGCGGGGGCTTGGAAACACCATATATTTT CASRRGLGNTIYF
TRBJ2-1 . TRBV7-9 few TGTGCCAGCAGGTATCAGGGCGATGAGCAGTTCTTC CASRYQGDEQFF
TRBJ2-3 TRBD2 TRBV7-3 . TGTGCCAGCAGCCCGAACTCGGCGGGAGACACAGATACGCAGTATTTT CASSPNSAGDTDTQYF
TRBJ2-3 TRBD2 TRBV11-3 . TGTGCCAGCAGTTCTGGACTAGCGGGCAGGACAGATACGCAGTATTTT CASSSGLAGRTDTQYF
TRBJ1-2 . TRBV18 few TGTGCCAGCTCACCAACGGAGGATGGCTACACCTTC CASSPTEDGYTF
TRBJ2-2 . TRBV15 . TGTGCCACCAGCAGAGTGGGGGACAAGAACACCGGGGAGCTGTTTTTT CATSRVGDKNTGELFF
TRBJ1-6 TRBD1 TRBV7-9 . TGTGCCAGCAGCTTAGGGGGGGGACAGGCGAATTCACCCCTCCACTTT CASSLGGGQANSPLHF
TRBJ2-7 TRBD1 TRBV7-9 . TGTGCCAGCAGCATCTCACAGGGGATCGGCGAGCAGTACTTC CASSISQGIGEQYF
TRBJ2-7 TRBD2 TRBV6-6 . TGTGCCAGCAGTTACCCCGGACGGTCCGGGGGGGAGCAGTACTTC CASSYPGRSGGEQYF
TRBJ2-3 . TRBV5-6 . TGTGCCAGCAACGATAGAAGGGGCCCCGGTACGCAGTATTTT CASNDRRGPGTQYF
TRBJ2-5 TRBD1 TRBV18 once TGTGCCAGCTCACCACCCAGGGGGCCTCAGGAGACCCAGTACTTC CASSPPRGPQETQYF
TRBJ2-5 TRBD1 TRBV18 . TGTGCCAGCTCACCGACAGGGGGAGAGACCCAGTACTTC CASSPTGGETQYF
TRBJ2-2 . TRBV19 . TGTGCCAGTGGGGCGGCAGGGGCGGGCGGGGAGCTGTTTTTT CASGAAGAGGELFF
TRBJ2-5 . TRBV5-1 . TGCGCCAGCAGCTTAGGACACGGGGAGACCCAGTACTTC CASSLGHGETQYF
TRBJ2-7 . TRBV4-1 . TGCGCCAGCAGCCAAGATCGTGGCAGGGAGCAGTACTTC CASSQDRGREQYF